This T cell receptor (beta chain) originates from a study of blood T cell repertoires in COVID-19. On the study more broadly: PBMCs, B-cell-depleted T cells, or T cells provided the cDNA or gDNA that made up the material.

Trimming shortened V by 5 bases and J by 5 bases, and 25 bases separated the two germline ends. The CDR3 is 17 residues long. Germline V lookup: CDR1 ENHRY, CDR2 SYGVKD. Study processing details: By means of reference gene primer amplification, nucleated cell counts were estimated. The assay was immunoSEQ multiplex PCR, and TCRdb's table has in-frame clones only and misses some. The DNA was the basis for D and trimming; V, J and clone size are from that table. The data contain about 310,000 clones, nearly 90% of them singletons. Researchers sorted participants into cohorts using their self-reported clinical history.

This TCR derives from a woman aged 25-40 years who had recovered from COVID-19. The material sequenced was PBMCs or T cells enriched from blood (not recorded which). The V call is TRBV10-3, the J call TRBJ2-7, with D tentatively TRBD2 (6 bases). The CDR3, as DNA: TGTGCCATCAGTAAAATAAATATAATTAAGGGCGGGGACGAGCAGTACTTC. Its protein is CAISKINIIKGGDEQYF.